These 20 T cell receptor beta chains came from one sample sequenced in a study of cytomegalovirus exposure and HLA in healthy donors. In the PCR, 60 Vbeta and 13 Jbeta primers were used. Data came from immunoSEQ multiplex PCR; TCRdb stores just in-frame clones and leaves some out. Here the sample spans over 250,000 clones, about 66% being singletons. Sequencing was performed on PBMCs. The receptors shown here come from a female donor in good health and CMV-seronegative.

Written as DNA, the CDR3 is TGTGCCAGCAGTTCACGACAGGGGGCAAAAGATACGCAGTATTTT. It codes for CASSSRQGAKDTQYF. The rearrangement links TRBV27 to TRBJ2-3, with 10 bases fitting TRBD1. CDR1 and CDR2 from the germline V gene are MNHEY and SMNVEV (reference sequence). The CDR3 spans 15 residues. V was clipped by 4 bases and J by 5 bases; unmatched bases: 6.

The chain combines TRBV11-1 with TRBJ2-3, with 16 bases that match TRBD2. This CDR3 is 15 amino acids long. V lost 5 bases, J lost 6 bases, and 2 bases stayed unmatched. Per the germline V gene, CDR1 is SGHAT and CDR2 is FQDESV (reference sequence). The CDR3 nucleotides read TGTGCCAGCAGCGTGGGACTAGCGGGAGGGGATACGCAGTATTTT. It yields the protein CASSVGLAGGDTQYF. The whole variable domain, remainder taken from reference TRBV11-1 and TRBJ2-3, is EAEVAQSPRYKITEKSQAVAFWCDPISGHATLYWYRQILGQGPELLVQFQDESVVDDSQLPKDRFSAERLKGVDSTLKIQPAELGDSAMYLCASSVGLAGGDTQYFGPGTRLTVL.

This chain links TRBV5-4 with TRBJ2-1; the D gene is possibly TRBD2 (6 bases). This CDR3 is built from 14 residues. Germline CDR1 SGHNT, CDR2 YYREEE (reference sequence). Between the trimmed V and J ends, which lost 3 bases and 9 bases, there was a span of 16 bases. The CDR3 nucleotides read TGTGCCAGCAGCTCCGCCTCTAGCGTCCGTGAGCAGTTCTTC. Protein sequence: CASSSASSVREQFF.

The V gene is TRBV27, the J gene TRBJ2-7; 13 nucleotides match TRBD2. The CDR3 covers 16 residues. V trimming: 2 bases; J trimming: 4 bases; junction bases outside the gene matches: 5. Germline CDR1 is MNHEY and CDR2 is SMNVEV (reference sequence). Written as DNA, the CDR3 is TGTGCCAGCAGTTTACTTGGACTAGCGGGAGTTTACGAGCAGTACTTC. Protein: CASSLLGLAGVYEQYF.

The J gene is TRBJ1-1, the V gene TRBV2, with 7 bases identical to TRBD1. The trim removed 4 bases at V and 8 bases at J, leaving 4 bases unmatched. Germline lookup yields CDR1 SNHLY and CDR2 FYNNEI. CDR3 length: 12 residues. Written as DNA, the CDR3 is TGTGCCAGCAGTGGATTGGACAGGGAAGCTTTCTTT. Its translation is CASSGLDREAFF.

This clone has just one count. CDR3 in DNA: TGTGCCAGCTCACCAATTTCTGGGACAGGGTCCTACGAGCAGTACTTC. This gives the protein CASSPISGTGSYEQYF. The rearrangement joins TRBV18 to TRBJ2-7, with TRBD1 matching 9 bases. Per germline, CDR1 KGHSH and CDR2 LQKENI. CDR3 length: 16 residues. After removal of 2 bases from V and 1 base from J, the junction contained 6 bases not matched to a gene.

This chain joins TRBV18 and TRBJ1-2, with 8 bases lining up with TRBD1. The CDR3 has 15 residues. The V gene's germline CDR1 is KGHSH and CDR2 LQKENI. V shed 6 bases, J shed 3 bases, and the junction held 9 bases outside the gene matches. CDR3 loop: CASSPLDRADYGYTF. In DNA, the CDR3 is TGTGCCAGCTCGCCTTTGGACAGGGCGGACTATGGCTACACCTTC.

This clone showed up just a few times. The J gene is TRBJ2-5, the V gene TRBV19; D not certain. The J call could be wrong; TRBJ2-7 is a better fit for the DNA end. The CDR3 totals 14 residues. Germline V lookup: CDR1 LNHDA, CDR2 SQIVND (reference sequence). The CDR3 coding sequence is TGTGCCAGTAGTATAGCTGGCGAATACTACGAGCAGTACTTC. It is translated as CASSIAGEYYEQYF.

The J gene is TRBJ2-4, the V gene TRBV28, with D hard to call. Germline assignment: CDR1 MDHEN and CDR2 SYDVKM. There are 15 residues in the CDR3. The V end lost 6 bases, the J end lost 6 bases, and 18 bases lay between the germline ends. The CDR3, as DNA: TGTGCCAGCAGAACACCTGCCCCGTACAGAAACATTCAGTACTTC. It codes for CASRTPAPYRNIQYF.

This clone was seen a single time. This chain links TRBV11-2 with TRBJ2-1, with 7 nucleotides matching TRBD2. V shed 1 base, J shed 9 bases, and the junction held 9 bases outside the gene matches. Germline V gene sequence: CDR1 SGHAT, CDR2 FQNNGV. The CDR3 covers 15 residues. CDR3 nucleotide sequence: TGTGCCAGCAGCTTAGCGAGGGGCGGGAGTGTTGAGCAGTTCTTC. Its protein is CASSLARGGSVEQFF.

This clone was detected a few times. This chain uses TRBV7-2 with TRBJ2-3; D gene uncertain. The CDR3 spans 13 residues. Per germline, CDR1 SGHTA and CDR2 FQGNSA. The V end was cut by 0 bases, the J end by 2 bases, with 3 bases between. For the CDR3, the DNA is TGTGCCAGCAGCTTAGCCCACACAGATACGCAGTATTTT. The encoded protein is CASSLAHTDTQYF.

The chain links TRBV28 to TRBJ1-2, with 7 bases fitting TRBD1. The CDR3 totals 13 residues. V lost 8 bases, J lost 8 bases, and 11 bases stayed unmatched. Per germline, CDR1 MDHEN and CDR2 SYDVKM. CDR3 in amino acids: CASLDREESGYTF. The CDR3 nucleotides read TGTGCCAGCCTTGACAGGGAAGAAAGCGGCTACACCTTC.

V usage is TRBV5-4 and J usage is TRBJ1-4, with a tentative D call TRBD1 (5 bases). Trimming took 4 bases from V and 0 from J, leaving 13 bases between them. Per germline, CDR1 SGHNT and CDR2 YYREEE (reference sequence). This CDR3 is 16 amino acids long. The CDR3 coding sequence is TGTGCCAGCAGCCCGGGGGTCTTAGCAACTAATGAAAAACTGTTTTTT. This sequence encodes CASSPGVLATNEKLFF. Full variable domain (outside the CDR3, taken from reference TRBV5-4 and TRBJ1-4): ETGVTQSPTHLIKTRGQQVTLRCSSQSGHNTVSWYQQALGQGPQFIFQYYREEENGRGNFPPRFSGLQFPNYSSELNVNALELDDSALYLCASSPGVLATNEKLFFGSGTQLSVL.

The V gene is TRBV27, the J gene TRBJ1-1, with 9 bases identical to TRBD1. Trimming at V came to 6 bases and at J to 4 bases, leaving 6 bases not matched to a gene. Germline values: CDR1 MNHEY, CDR2 SMNVEV (reference sequence). The CDR3 totals 14 residues. As DNA, the CDR3 is TGTGCCAGCAGAAGTAGGACAGGGGTCACTGAAGCTTTCTTT. This gives the protein CASRSRTGVTEAFF.

V is TRBV18 and J is TRBJ1-1; perhaps TRBD1 as D (6 bases). V gave up 4 bases and J gave up 0 bases, with 15 bases separating them. CDR1 is KGHSH, CDR2 LQKENI, per germline. This CDR3 is 16 amino acids long. CDR3 sequence: CASSLTTGQLNTEAFF. The DNA for the CDR3 is TGTGCCAGCTCACTAACAACAGGACAGTTGAACACTGAAGCTTTCTTT.

The chain recombines TRBV28 with TRBJ1-5; TRBD1 agrees at 8 bases. V was pared by 6 bases and J by 0 bases, with 10 bases of the junction left unmatched. This CDR3 comprises 17 residues. From germline, CDR1 is MDHEN and CDR2 SYDVKM. In DNA form, the CDR3 reads TGTGCCAGCAGACCGGACAGGGAGGTCTATAGCAATCAGCCCCAGCATTTT. Its translation: CASRPDREVYSNQPQHF.

This clone came up a few times. Germline and junction disagree at one end, which may indicate a read error. This chain uses TRBV7-9 with TRBJ2-7; D not certain. CDR3 size: 11 residues. Germline V gene lookup returns CDR1 SEHNR and CDR2 FQNEAQ (reference sequence). This CDR3 reads CSSSLEYEQYF. CDR3 nucleotides: TGTTCCAGCAGCCTTGAGTACGAGCAGTACTTC.

CDR3 in DNA: TGTGCCTGGAGTGTCGGACAGGGATTTTACAATGAGCAGTTCTTC. Its translation: CAWSVGQGFYNEQFF. The V gene is TRBV30, the J gene TRBJ2-1, with TRBD1 matching 8 bases. This CDR3 spans 15 amino acids. The V gene's germline CDR1 is GTSNPN and CDR2 SVGIG (reference sequence). The junction had 5 bases not matched to a gene; V was cut back by 0 bases and J by 4 bases.

This rearrangement joins TRBV4-1 to TRBJ2-7, with 7 positions matching TRBD1. The CDR3 is 14 amino acids. V shed 3 bases, J shed 6 bases, and the junction held 8 bases outside the gene matches. The germline CDR1 and CDR2 sequences are MGHRA and YSYEKL. DNA for the CDR3: TGCGCCAGCAGCCAGCTCGGGACAGCCCGCGAGCAGTACTTC. Translation gives CASSQLGTAREQYF.

This rearrangement joins TRBV7-9 to TRBJ1-5; 7 bases align to TRBD1. With 5 bases clipped from V and 4 bases from J, the junction kept 2 bases outside the gene matches. Germline assignment: CDR1 SEHNR and CDR2 FQNEAQ (reference sequence). This CDR3 spans 13 amino acids. CDR3: CASSTGENQPQHF. The DNA for the CDR3 is TGTGCCAGCAGCACAGGGGAGAATCAGCCCCAGCATTTT. Filled out from reference TRBV7-9 and TRBJ1-5, the complete variable domain reads DTGVSQNPRHKITKRGQNVTFRCDPISEHNRLYWYRQTLGQGPEFLTYFQNEAQLEKSRLLSDRFSAERPKGSFSTLEIQRTEQGDSAMYLCASSTGENQPQHFGDGTRLSIL.